This T cell receptor (beta chain) was documented in a study of blood T cell repertoires in COVID-19. In the study overall: Donors in the United States, Italy and Spain gave samples during acute or convalescent COVID-19. PBMCs, B-cell-depleted T cells, or T cells provided the cDNA or gDNA that made up the material.

In the authors' workflow: Amplification of reference gene primers was used by the study to estimate nucleated cell counts. Libraries were prepared by immunoSEQ multiplex PCR; TCRdb keeps only in-frame clonotypes and omits some of them. Clonal size and the V and J genes are those of that table, whereas D and trimming came from the DNA. The sample carries under 250,000 clones, 70% to 90% recorded once. The CDR3 is 16 residues long. Germline V lookup: CDR1 DFQATT, CDR2 SNEGSKA (reference sequence). The V gene end was trimmed by 5 bases and the J gene end by 6 bases; junction bases not matched to a gene: 11.

The rearrangement joins TRBV20-1 to TRBJ1-6, with 9 nucleotides matching TRBD1. Sequencing was performed on peripheral blood. The receptor was derived from a man aged 50-59 years who had recovered from COVID-19. The CDR3 protein is CSACDTGGFGNSPLHF. In nucleotides, the CDR3 is TGCAGTGCTTGTGATACAGGGGGCTTCGGTAATTCACCCCTCCACTTT.